In this sample, the clone carrying this T cell receptor beta chain turned up a few times. The data are from a study of blood T cell repertoires in COVID-19. Study background: Both acute and convalescent COVID-19 samples were obtained from the United States, Italy and Spain. PBMCs, B-cell-depleted T cells, or T cells provided the cDNA or gDNA that made up the material.

As handled by the study authors: Estimation of nucleated cell counts relied on the amplification of reference gene primers. Repertoires were generated with immunoSEQ multiplex PCR, while TCRdb's copy carries only in-frame clones and drops some. V, J and clone size are taken as reported in that table, and D and trimming were inferred from the DNA itself. The sample has around 160,000 clones, around four fifths seen once. The CDR3 is 16 amino acids. V was cut by 6 bases and J by 0 bases, with 17 bases left in between. Germline-derived CDR1 and CDR2 are MNHEY and SVGEGT. The TCR originated in a human donor in a cohort sampled during active COVID-19. Sequences were obtained from peripheral blood. V and J are TRBV6-2 or TRBV6-3 and TRBJ1-1, with unresolved D. The CDR3 protein is CASSHYPQVMNTEAFF. The DNA of the CDR3 is TGTGCCAGCAGCCACTACCCCCAAGTCATGAACACTGAAGCTTTCTTT.